One and the same sample provided the 32 T cell receptor beta chains below, sequenced in a study of CXCR3-negative and CXCR3-positive naive CD8 T cells. Points from the study as a whole: Naive cells with CXCR3 showed TRB CDR3s that were more hydrophobic than those in CXCR3-negative naive cells.

5' RACE that incorporated UMI labels was used to prepare the TRB cDNA libraries. TCRdb reanalyzed the 5' RACE reads, giving one entry per CDR3 protein sequence and no DNA. This table lists about 5,200 distinct CDR3 sequences. The antigens these receptors bind are not known. Sample: naive CXCR3+ CD8+ T cells from blood. Sample subset: CD45RO-CCR7+CD27+CD95- naive CD8+ T cells expressing CXCR3 (TNR3+). The receptors stem from a human donor in good health. Some clones in this sample may be carry-over from other donors' samples.

The chain joins TRBV4-1 to TRBJ1-6; without DNA, the TCRdb call of TRBD1 cannot be checked. Germline V gene lookup returns CDR1 MGHRA and CDR2 YSYEKL. This CDR3 is 16 amino acids long. The CDR3 reads CASSEEGESYNSPLHF.

This clonotype is classed as medium-sized by frequency. The V and J genes are TRBV27 and TRBJ1-1; TCRdb indicates TRBD1, and absent DNA this call remains unverified. The CDR3 covers 14 residues. The germline gives CDR1 MNHEY, CDR2 SMNVEV (reference sequence). CDR3 residues: CASGPRGLNTEAFF.

The rearrangement joins TRBV6-6 to TRBJ1-2; the TCRdb call, TRBD1, lacks DNA for checking. The CDR3 loop spans 12 amino acids. The germline CDR1 and CDR2 sequences are MNHNY and SVGAGI (reference sequence). This CDR3 reads CASSQGFDGYTF.

By frequency, this clonotype registers medium-sized. The chain joins TRBV19 to TRBJ2-2; the TCRdb D gene call, TRBD2, has no DNA to confirm it. The CDR3 covers 13 residues. Germline loops: CDR1 LNHDA, CDR2 SQIVND (reference sequence). The CDR3 loop is CASTKDFTGELFF.

The chain uses TRBV29-1 and TRBJ2-1. The germline V gene encodes CDR1 SQVTM and CDR2 ANQGSEA. There are 14 residues in the CDR3. CDR3 in amino acids: CSAEVLSSYNEQFF.

This clonotype counts as medium-sized by frequency. The chain employs TRBV7-3 and TRBJ2-3; absent DNA, TCRdb's TRBD2 call cannot be checked. CDR1 SGHTA and CDR2 FQGTGA come from the germline V gene. This CDR3 has 16 amino acids. The chain's CDR3 is CASSLTSSGPTDTQYF. Drawing the rest from reference TRBV7-3 and TRBJ2-3, the complete variable domain is GAGVSQTPSNKVTEKGKYVELRCDPISGHTALYWYRQSLGQGPEFLIYFQGTGAADDSGLPNDRFFAVRPEGSVSTLKIQRTERGDSAVYLCASSLTSSGPTDTQYFGPGTRLTVL.

This clonotype registers medium-sized by frequency. This chain links TRBV20-1 with TRBJ2-7; TCRdb lists TRBD1, though no DNA is available to test this call. Germline V gene sequence: CDR1 DFQATT, CDR2 SNEGSKA (reference sequence). The CDR3 has 13 residues. The CDR3: CSATWTGTYEQYF.

This chain links TRBV4-3 with TRBJ2-1; TCRdb's D call, TRBD2, is unchecked because there is no DNA. CDR3 size: 18 residues. Germline V gives CDR1 LGHNA, CDR2 YSLEER. The CDR3 loop reads CASSQTPSQVSGSNEQFF.

The chain recombines TRBV27 with TRBJ2-1; TCRdb calls TRBD2, which cannot be checked without DNA. CDR3 length: 16 residues. Per the germline V gene, CDR1 is MNHEY and CDR2 is SMNVEV (reference sequence). CDR3 region: CASSLIAQSSYNEQFF.

This clonotype is labeled medium-sized based on frequency. The J gene is TRBJ1-1, the V gene TRBV27; lacking DNA, the TRBD1 call made by TCRdb goes unchecked. The CDR3 consists of 15 residues. CDR1 and CDR2 (germline): MNHEY, SMNVEV (reference sequence). The CDR3 is CASSNDPGTGSEAFF.

The chain joins TRBV29-1 to TRBJ2-5; TCRdb lists TRBD1, though no DNA is available to test this call. The CDR3 totals 13 residues. CDR1 and CDR2 from the germline V gene are SQVTM and ANQGSEA. This CDR3 is CSVPAPAGETQYF.

This clonotype is called medium-sized based on its frequency. The chain is built from TRBV28 and TRBJ2-1; TCRdb's D call of TRBD1 is untestable without DNA. In germline, CDR1 is MDHEN, CDR2 SYDVKM. This CDR3 comprises 16 residues. Here the CDR3 reads CASTTIQGQGGNEQFF.

Judged by frequency, this clonotype is medium-sized. This chain links TRBV5-1 with TRBJ2-2; as DNA is missing, the TRBD2 call by TCRdb cannot be tested. CDR1 and CDR2 (germline): SGHRS, YFSETQ. There are 15 residues in the CDR3. The CDR3 loop is CASRLTSGKLGELFF.

CDR3: CASSVGLAGSYNEQFF. The J gene is TRBJ2-1, the V gene TRBV19; checking the TCRdb D call of TRBD2 is not possible without DNA. The CDR3 runs to 16 residues. Germline CDR1 LNHDA, CDR2 SQIVND (reference sequence). Full variable domain (rest looked up from reference TRBV19 and TRBJ2-1): DGGITQSPKYLFRKEGQNVTLSCEQNLNHDAMYWYRQDPGQGLRLIYYSQIVNDFQKGDIAEGYSVSREKKESFPLTVTSAQKNPTAFYLCASSVGLAGSYNEQFFGPGTRLTVL.

The chain combines TRBV19 with TRBJ2-1; TCRdb indicates TRBD1, and absent DNA this call remains unverified. The CDR3 spans 15 residues. Germline V gene lookup returns CDR1 LNHDA and CDR2 SQIVND (reference sequence). The CDR3 reads CASSIVTGSYNEQFF.

This clonotype counts as medium-sized by frequency. The J gene is TRBJ2-7, the V gene TRBV3-1. The CDR3 contains 13 residues. Germline V gene data show CDR1 as LGHDT and CDR2 as YNNKEL (reference sequence). The CDR3 spells CASSQEGFYEQYF.

The chain carries TRBV29-1 and TRBJ1-1. CDR1 SQVTM and CDR2 ANQGSEA come from the germline V gene. The CDR3 sequence is 12 residues long. CDR3 sequence reads: CSVVRRNTEAFF.

This clonotype is identified as medium-sized from frequency. The chain has TRBV12-3 or TRBV12-4 and TRBJ1-2. The CDR3 is made up of 14 amino acids. CDR3 sequence: CASRAGGGSGGYTF.

Judged by frequency, this clonotype is medium-sized. The V call is TRBV29-1, the J call TRBJ1-4; TCRdb calls TRBD1, which cannot be checked without DNA. From germline, CDR1 is SQVTM and CDR2 ANQGSEA. The CDR3 contains 17 residues. The CDR3 sequence is CSVEDGGQGRPNEKLFF.

Frequency places this clonotype as medium-sized. The chain links TRBV27 to TRBJ2-7; TCRdb lists TRBD1, though no DNA is available to test this call. This CDR3 contains 14 residues. Germline V gene lookup returns CDR1 MNHEY and CDR2 SMNVEV (reference sequence). The CDR3 loop is CASSLSGVSYEQYF.

The gene calls are TRBV7-6 and TRBJ2-5. CDR1 and CDR2 (germline): SGHVS, FNYEAQ. This CDR3 is 15 amino acids long. The CDR3 loop is CASSFGDGSKETQYF.

The rearrangement uses TRBV12-3 or TRBV12-4 and TRBJ2-1. CDR3 length: 11 amino acids. CDR3: CASSLSEEQFF.

This clonotype counts as medium-sized by frequency. The chain uses TRBV3-1 and TRBJ2-3. This CDR3 has 15 residues. Per the germline V gene, CDR1 is LGHDT and CDR2 is YNNKEL (reference sequence). The CDR3 is CASSYERTSTDTQYF.

The genes are TRBV11-2 and TRBJ2-7; lacking DNA, the TRBD1 call made by TCRdb goes unchecked. The CDR3 is 14 amino acids. The germline CDR1 and CDR2 sequences are SGHAT and FQNNGV. The CDR3: CESSFGTGAREQYF.

This clonotype counts as medium-sized (0.01 to 0.1%) by frequency. The V gene is TRBV29-1, the J gene TRBJ1-1. The CDR3 runs 15 residues. Germline CDR1 SQVTM, CDR2 ANQGSEA. The CDR3 loop reads CSVEVGLGGATEAFF.

V is TRBV29-1 and J is TRBJ2-1; TCRdb returns TRBD1, unconfirmable since there is no DNA. This CDR3 has 12 amino acids. CDR1 SQVTM and CDR2 ANQGSEA come from the germline V gene. The CDR3 loop reads CSVEELRGEQFF.

Judged by frequency, this clonotype is medium-sized (0.01 to 0.1%). This rearrangement joins TRBV7-3 to TRBJ2-1; TCRdb gives TRBD2 as the D gene, but with no DNA this cannot be confirmed. This CDR3 has 16 residues. Per germline, CDR1 SGHTA and CDR2 FQGTGA. The CDR3: CASSLTPSVDYNEQFF.

CDR3 protein: CASSEEMAGLAGEYEQFF. The chain has TRBV6-1 and TRBJ2-1; no DNA is available, so the TRBD2 call from TCRdb remains unchecked. The germline V gene has CDR1 MNHNS and CDR2 SASEGT. The length of the CDR3 is 18 residues.

This clonotype is identified as medium-sized (0.01 to 0.1%) from frequency. The V gene is TRBV5-1, the J gene TRBJ2-1. In germline, CDR1 is SGHRS, CDR2 YFSETQ. The CDR3 contains 15 residues. This chain's CDR3 is CASSLWNSDYNEQFF.

Measured by frequency, this clonotype is medium-sized (0.01 to 0.1%). V gene TRBV27 combines with J gene TRBJ2-1; TCRdb's D gene call, TRBD2, goes unchecked for lack of DNA. Germline loops: CDR1 MNHEY, CDR2 SMNVEV (reference sequence). The CDR3 runs 12 residues. CDR3 sequence: CASSWEFNEQFF.

This clonotype is deemed medium-sized (0.01 to 0.1%) by its frequency. The chain couples TRBV20-1 to TRBJ1-1; TCRdb returns TRBD1, unconfirmable since there is no DNA. This CDR3 has 14 residues. CDR1 and CDR2 (germline): DFQATT, SNEGSKA (reference sequence). The CDR3 sequence: CSANYREWDTEAFF.

By frequency, this clonotype registers medium-sized. This sequence joins TRBV28 and TRBJ2-1; TCRdb indicates TRBD2, and absent DNA this call remains unverified. The CDR3 covers 16 residues. Germline lookup yields CDR1 MDHEN and CDR2 SYDVKM. CDR3: CASSLVSGSSYNEQFF.